The text below deals with one TCR beta chain. What it binds is not known. The sample originates from a study of shared clonotypes between healthy human individuals. Germline values: CDR1 SGDLS, CDR2 YYNGEE. With 0 bases clipped from V and 10 bases from J, the junction kept 7 bases outside the gene matches. The CDR3 contains 15 residues. TCRdb's copy holds only in-frame clones and misses some; the assay was immunoSEQ multiplex PCR. The table records millions of clones, approximately 95% of them present only once. General observations from the study: A handful of donors showed sharing of approximately 5% of naive CD4 clonotypes. Sample collection involved blood only; tissue repertoires are likely different. Lower generation probabilities were found for non-shared clonotypes than for those shared by all four donors.

The donors, all of them Caucasian adults, lived in Nashville, Tennessee. Sequencing used naive CD4+ T cells from PBMCs. This sample's subset: CD45RA+ positively selected. The rearrangement links TRBV9 to TRBJ1-6; the match to TRBD1 covers 7 bases. The source of this sequence is a man aged 18-30 years in good health. Some clones in this sample may be carry-over from other donors' samples. The chain's CDR3 is CASSVESGGNSPLHF. In DNA form, the CDR3 reads TGTGCCAGCAGCGTAGAGTCAGGGGGAAACTCACCCCTCCACTTT.